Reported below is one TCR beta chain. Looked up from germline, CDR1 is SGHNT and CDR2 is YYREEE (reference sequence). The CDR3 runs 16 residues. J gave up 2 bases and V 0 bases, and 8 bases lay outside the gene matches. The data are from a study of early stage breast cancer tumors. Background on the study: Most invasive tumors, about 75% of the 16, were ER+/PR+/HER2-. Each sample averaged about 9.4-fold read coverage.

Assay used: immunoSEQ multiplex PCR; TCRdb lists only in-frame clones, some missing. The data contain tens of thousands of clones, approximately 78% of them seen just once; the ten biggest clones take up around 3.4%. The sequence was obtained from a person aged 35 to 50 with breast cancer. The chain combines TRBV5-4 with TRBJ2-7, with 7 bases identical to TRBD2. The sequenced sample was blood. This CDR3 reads CASSLVGGGRAYEQYF. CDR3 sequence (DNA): TGTGCCAGCAGCTTGGTCGGCGGCGGGAGAGCCTACGAGCAGTACTTC. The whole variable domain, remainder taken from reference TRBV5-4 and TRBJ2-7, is ETGVTQSPTHLIKTRGQQVTLRCSSQSGHNTVSWYQQALGQGPQFIFQYYREEENGRGNFPPRFSGLQFPNYSSELNVNALELDDSALYLCASSLVGGGRAYEQYFGPGTRLTVT.